This TCR beta chain derives from a study of T cell changes during pregnancy in multiple sclerosis. The method was immunoSEQ multiplex PCR; TCRdb's version includes in-frame clones alone and lacks a portion of them. The table includes under 120,000 clones, roughly nine tenths detected once. J was trimmed by 0 bases and V by 3 bases; bases with no gene match: 5. The germline V gene has CDR1 SGHRS and CDR2 YFSETQ. The CDR3 contains 17 residues. The specimen was peripheral blood, collected after pregnancy. V is TRBV5-1 and J is TRBJ2-5; 13 nucleotides line up with TRBD2. The receptor comes from a female donor with multiple sclerosis, enrolled in a pregnancy study. The CDR3 spells CASSSGTSGVYQETQYF. The CDR3 DNA is TGCGCCAGCAGCTCCGGGACTAGCGGGGTGTACCAAGAGACCCAGTACTTC.